These 27 T cell receptor beta chains came from one sample sequenced in a study of cytomegalovirus exposure and HLA in healthy donors. The PCR made use of 60 Vbeta and 13 Jbeta primers. TCRdb's copy holds only in-frame clones and misses some; the assay was immunoSEQ multiplex PCR. Of roughly 140,000 clones in the sample, 60% to 80% were seen once. The sequencing sample was made of PBMCs. The origin of the receptors is a male donor in good health and CMV-seronegative.

The chain carries TRBV5-6 and TRBJ2-1, with TRBD2 matching 7 bases. The CDR3 has 15 amino acids. In germline, CDR1 is SGHDT, CDR2 YYEEEE. The V gene end was trimmed by 0 bases and the J gene end by 4 bases; junction bases not matched to a gene: 4. The CDR3: CASSLEAGRYNEQFF. The CDR3 region has the DNA TGTGCCAGCAGCTTGGAAGCGGGGAGATACAATGAGCAGTTCTTC.

The chain is built from TRBV30 and TRBJ2-5; 11 positions agree with TRBD1. The CDR3 loop spans 19 amino acids. V trimming: 3 bases; J trimming: 10 bases; junction bases outside the gene matches: 25. CDR1 is GTSNPN, CDR2 SVGIG, per germline (reference sequence). CDR3 sequence: CAWSPGQGVFARVFGFQYF. In DNA, the CDR3 is TGTGCCTGGAGCCCGGGACAGGGGGTCTTTGCAAGAGTCTTTGGGTTCCAGTACTTC.

The genes are TRBV10-3 and TRBJ2-7; TRBD1 matches 10 bases. CDR3 size: 13 residues. CDR1 and CDR2 from the germline V gene are ENHRY and SYGVKD. Germline trimming cut 9 bases from V and 6 bases from J; bases unmatched to any gene: 8. The CDR3, as DNA: TGTGCCATTGGAGGGACAGGGGATGGCGAGCAGTACTTC. Translated: CAIGGTGDGEQYF.

The chain recombines TRBV30 with TRBJ2-7; TRBD2 might be the D (6 bases). V was pared by 1 base and J by 2 bases, with 6 bases between. This CDR3 has 12 amino acids. The V gene's germline CDR1 is GTSNPN and CDR2 SVGIG (reference sequence). CDR3 protein: CAWSGGAYEQYF. The CDR3 bases are TGTGCCTGGAGTGGGGGGGCCTACGAGCAGTACTTC.

This chain connects TRBV9 to TRBJ1-4; a possible D gene is TRBD1 (6 bases). Germline V gives CDR1 SGDLS, CDR2 YYNGEE. The CDR3 has 15 residues. V lost 4 bases to trimming and J lost 8 bases, with 18 bases between them. For the CDR3, the DNA is TGTGCCAGCAGCCCTCAGGGGACCTGGGCGGAAAAACTGTTTTTT. It codes for CASSPQGTWAEKLFF.

This chain uses TRBV9 with TRBJ2-5; 8 bases fit TRBD2. After removal of 4 bases from V and 4 bases from J, the junction contained 6 bases not matched to a gene. Germline CDR1 and CDR2: SGDLS and YYNGEE. The CDR3 runs to 14 residues. The CDR3 DNA reads TGTGCCAGCAGCCCGCCCGGGAGGGGAGAGACCCAGTACTTC. Translated, it gives CASSPPGRGETQYF.

The chain has TRBV5-1 and TRBJ1-1; D is unclear. CDR3 size: 16 residues. Germline values: CDR1 SGHRS, CDR2 YFSETQ. V shed 1 base and J shed 4 bases, with 17 bases lying between them. In DNA form, the CDR3 reads TGCGCCAGCAGCTTGACGTCCCCTCGGGTCGGCACTGAAGCTTTCTTT. This sequence encodes CASSLTSPRVGTEAFF.

This clone has just one count. V and J are TRBV7-2 and TRBJ2-7, with 11 nucleotides matching TRBD2. Unmatched junction bases numbered 9, after V lost 1 base and J lost 1 base. CDR1 is SGHTA and CDR2 is FQGNSA in the germline V gene. The CDR3 is 18 residues long. DNA for the CDR3: TGTGCCAGCAGCTTAGGTGGTAGCGGGGGGGTAAAATCCTACGAGCAGTACTTC. As protein: CASSLGGSGGVKSYEQYF.

The chain joins TRBV10-3 to TRBJ1-4, with 7 bases identical to TRBD1. Germline CDR1 is ENHRY and CDR2 is SYGVKD. V lost 5 bases and J lost 5; bases outside the gene matches: 5. The CDR3 loop spans 14 amino acids. CDR3 in amino acids: CAISRTGTNEKLFF. CDR3 bases: TGTGCCATCAGTCGGACAGGAACCAATGAAAAACTGTTTTTT.

This clone was observed a few times. This sequence joins TRBV18 and TRBJ1-4; D unresolved. The V gene's germline CDR1 is KGHSH and CDR2 LQKENI. The V gene lost 5 bases and the J gene lost 8 bases, with 18 bases spanning the gap. CDR3 length equals 15 residues. CDR3 sequence reads: CASSATILSEEKLFF. The CDR3 bases are TGTGCCAGCTCAGCCACCATCCTCAGCGAGGAAAAACTGTTTTTT. Full variable domain (outside the CDR3, taken from reference TRBV18 and TRBJ1-4): NAGVMQNPRHLVRRRGQEARLRCSPMKGHSHVYWYRQLPEEGLKFMVYLQKENIIDESGMPKERFSAEFPKEGPSILRIQQVVRGDSAAYFCASSATILSEEKLFFGSGTQLSVL.

Comment on this clone: This same CDR3 is encoded by further DNA sequences in the sample. This rearrangement joins TRBV30 to TRBJ1-2; D perhaps matches TRBD1 (5 bases). This CDR3 has 12 amino acids. V lost 0 bases, J lost 7 bases, and 9 bases lay in between. CDR1 GTSNPN and CDR2 SVGIG come from the germline V gene (reference sequence). In DNA, the CDR3 is TGTGCCTGGAGTGTACGGGGGGGTGGCTACACCTTC. It yields the protein CAWSVRGGGYTF.

In this sample, this clone turned up once. This chain uses TRBV7-9 with TRBJ2-7; no firm D call. This CDR3 is built from 13 residues. Germline assignment: CDR1 SEHNR and CDR2 FQNEAQ (reference sequence). Trimming pared 1 base from V and 3 bases from J, leaving 7 bases between. CDR3 bases: TGTGCCAGCAGCTTAGGCACATACTACGAGCAGTACTTC. It is translated as CASSLGTYYEQYF. The full variable domain, rest sourced from reference TRBV7-9 and TRBJ2-7, is DTGVSQNPRHKITKRGQNVTFRCDPISEHNRLYWYRQTLGQGPEFLTYFQNEAQLEKSRLLSDRFSAERPKGSFSTLEIQRTEQGDSAMYLCASSLGTYYEQYFGPGTRLTVT.

The chain recombines TRBV13 with TRBJ2-2; D might be TRBD2 (6 bases). The V and J ends lost 3 bases and 6 bases respectively, with 23 bases between them. This CDR3 spans 18 amino acids. Germline V gene lookup returns CDR1 PRHDT and CDR2 FYEKMQ (reference sequence). The CDR3 coding sequence is TGTGCCAGCAGCTTCCAACTTCTCGGGGGAGCCTCACCCGGGGAGCTGTTTTTT. This codes for CASSFQLLGGASPGELFF.

The chain couples TRBV15 to TRBJ2-3; 8 bases map to TRBD1. The CDR3 contains 16 residues. V was clipped by 5 bases and J by 3 bases; unmatched bases: 10. Germline V CDR1 and CDR2: LNHNV, YYDKDF (reference sequence). The CDR3 here is CATSARTGGWTDTQYF. CDR3 sequence (DNA): TGTGCCACCAGCGCTAGAACAGGGGGATGGACAGATACGCAGTATTTT.

This chain joins TRBV5-8 and TRBJ2-1, with D possibly TRBD1 on 6 matching bases. The germline V and J ends were trimmed by 2 bases and 7 bases, with 19 bases remaining between them. Germline-derived CDR1 and CDR2 are SGHTS and YDEGEE. The CDR3 has 16 residues. CDR3 sequence (DNA): TGTGCCAGCAGCTTTCTCCCTGGGGGCGGGTGGAATGAGCAGTTCTTC. Protein: CASSFLPGGGWNEQFF.

This clone came up once. The gene calls are TRBV18 and TRBJ1-4; 9 positions agree with TRBD1. Germline CDR1 KGHSH, CDR2 LQKENI. After removal of 4 bases from V and 8 bases from J, the junction contained 11 bases not matched to a gene. The CDR3 consists of 16 residues. The CDR3 nucleotides are TGTGCCAGCTCACTGGACCCGGGACAGGGAGGCGAAAAACTGTTTTTT. Protein: CASSLDPGQGGEKLFF.

J is TRBJ1-1 and V is TRBV2; 9 bases are a match to TRBD1. J was trimmed by 5 bases and V by 5 bases; bases with no gene match: 6. Germline CDR1 and CDR2: SNHLY and FYNNEI. There are 14 residues in the CDR3. CDR3 in amino acids: CASSSQGAGTEAFF. The CDR3 nucleotides read TGTGCCAGCAGTTCACAGGGGGCGGGGACTGAAGCTTTCTTT.

The chain recombines TRBV11-2 with TRBJ2-3; D ambiguous. With 6 bases removed from V and 0 bases from J, the gap between germline ends came to 13 bases. This CDR3 contains 15 residues. The V gene's germline CDR1 is SGHAT and CDR2 FQNNGV. The CDR3 spells CASRPVGRSTDTQYF. The CDR3 region has the DNA TGTGCCAGCAGGCCGGTGGGCAGGAGCACAGATACGCAGTATTTT.

The chain links TRBV4-1 to TRBJ1-1; 7 positions agree with TRBD1. The CDR3 covers 14 residues. Germline V CDR1 and CDR2: MGHRA, YSYEKL. J lost 10 bases, V lost 1 base, and 9 bases had no gene match. The CDR3 is CASSQAGTAPGAFF. The CDR3 region has the DNA TGCGCCAGCAGCCAAGCCGGGACAGCCCCCGGAGCTTTCTTT.

This clone has only a few counts. This chain joins TRBV7-2 and TRBJ2-7, with 8 bases that match TRBD1. The V gene's germline CDR1 is SGHTA and CDR2 FQGNSA. This CDR3 comprises 14 residues. V lost 4 bases and J lost 6; bases outside the gene matches: 8. The CDR3 reads CASSSGQAPSEQYF. The CDR3 DNA is TGTGCCAGCAGCTCGGGACAGGCTCCCTCCGAGCAGTACTTC. Filled out from reference TRBV7-2 and TRBJ2-7, the complete variable domain reads GAGVSQSPSNKVTEKGKDVELRCDPISGHTALYWYRQSLGQGLEFLIYFQGNSAPDKSGLPSDRFSAERTGGSVSTLTIQRTQQEDSAVYLCASSSGQAPSEQYFGPGTRLTVT.

The chain recombines TRBV29-1 with TRBJ2-7, with 8 bases identical to TRBD1. This CDR3 has 13 residues. The V gene's germline CDR1 is SQVTM and CDR2 ANQGSEA. Trimming cost V 0 bases and J 9 bases; bases outside gene matches: 7. The CDR3 bases are TGCAGCGTTGAAGAAACTACAGGGGGAAGGCAGTACTTC. Translating it yields CSVEETTGGRQYF.

The chain combines TRBV5-1 with TRBJ1-4; 9 bases agree with TRBD1. The germline gives CDR1 SGHRS, CDR2 YFSETQ. With V trimmed by 4 bases and J by 7 bases, 8 bases remained unmatched. The CDR3 is made up of 15 amino acids. CDR3 DNA sequence: TGCGCCAGCAGCCCCGGGGACAGGGATACTGAAAAACTGTTTTTT. This codes for CASSPGDRDTEKLFF.

V gene TRBV5-1 combines with J gene TRBJ2-3, with 9 positions matching TRBD1. Germline CDR1 and CDR2: SGHRS and YFSETQ. This CDR3 has 17 amino acids. Trimming removed 0 bases from V and 4 bases from J; junction bases left unmatched: 9. The CDR3 here is CASSLVRDRDRADTQYF. The CDR3 coding sequence is TGCGCCAGCAGCTTGGTTAGGGACAGGGATAGAGCAGATACGCAGTATTTT.

The V gene is TRBV19, the J gene TRBJ1-2, with 7 positions matching TRBD1. V was clipped by 3 bases and J by 6 bases; unmatched bases: 10. Germline CDR1 is LNHDA and CDR2 is SQIVND (reference sequence). The CDR3 length is 15 residues. The CDR3 loop is CASSISPTGPNGYTF. Written as DNA, the CDR3 is TGTGCCAGTAGTATTTCTCCGACAGGGCCCAATGGCTACACCTTC. Supplemented by reference TRBV19 and TRBJ1-2, the full variable domain reads DGGITQSPKYLFRKEGQNVTLSCEQNLNHDAMYWYRQDPGQGLRLIYYSQIVNDFQKGDIAEGYSVSREKKESFPLTVTSAQKNPTAFYLCASSISPTGPNGYTFGSGTRLTVV.

V usage is TRBV6-5 and J usage is TRBJ2-3; a weak D match, TRBD1 (5 bases). The germline V and J ends were trimmed by 5 bases and 4 bases, with 10 bases remaining between them. Germline V gives CDR1 MNHEY, CDR2 SVGAGI. The CDR3 is made up of 13 amino acids. The CDR3 nucleotides read TGTGCCAGCAGTCCCCAGGGCCCAGATACGCAGTATTTT. As protein: CASSPQGPDTQYF.

V gene TRBV11-3 combines with J gene TRBJ1-1, with D maybe TRBD1 (6 bases). The length of the CDR3 is 13 residues. Per germline, CDR1 SGHNT and CDR2 YENEEA. V lost 7 bases, J lost 1 base, and 10 bases lay in between. As DNA, the CDR3 is TGTGCCAGCAAAGGGGGGGGGAACACTGAAGCTTTCTTT. Translating gives CASKGGGNTEAFF.

This clone has just one count. V usage is TRBV5-1 and J usage is TRBJ2-4, with 7 bases matching TRBD1. CDR3 length: 16 amino acids. V lost 4 bases, J lost 0 bases, and 7 bases stayed unmatched. Per the germline V gene, CDR1 is SGHRS and CDR2 is YFSETQ. The CDR3 sequence is CASSGGQVLAKNIQYF. The CDR3, as DNA: TGCGCCAGCAGCGGCGGACAGGTTCTAGCCAAAAACATTCAGTACTTC.